This TCR beta chain originates from a study of persistence of HIV-infected CD4 T cells. Anti-CD3/anti-CD28 beads served as a nonspecific positive control stimulus. Responding CD4+ T cells were sorted by upregulation of both CD40 ligand and CD69. This clone occurred once. Its antigen is undetermined. Germline CDR1 reads MNHEY; CDR2 reads SVGAGI. The CDR3 contains 14 residues. V trimming: 7 bases; J trimming: 7 bases; junction bases outside the gene matches: 10. The libraries were made with immunoSEQ version 4 in survey mode. The repertoire was sequenced with immunoSEQ multiplex PCR; TCRdb's copy has only in-frame clones and lacks some. The sample yields roughly 48,000 clones, about 85% seen once.

The chain carries TRBV6-5 and TRBJ1-2; 9 bases fit TRBD1. The clonotype originates from an adult woman with HIV who was CMV-seropositive. The source material was CD4+ T cells sorted from PBMCs after roughly 20-hour stimulation, sampled from a patient who received antiretroviral therapy. As DNA, the CDR3 is TGTGCCAGCACCCGGGACAGGGCTAACGGTGGCTACACCTTC. It codes for CASTRDRANGGYTF.